This TCR beta chain was recorded in a study of cytomegalovirus exposure and HLA in healthy donors. Study background: In a later analysis, it was reported that the approximately 110 validation repertoires had been produced on the same platform as the 700 or so repertoires belonging to the first cohort. General study results and limits: The study listed 164 cytomegalovirus-associated TCR beta chains. Some public TCRs appeared in many individuals, while most sequences were rare.

Assay used: immunoSEQ multiplex PCR; TCRdb lists only in-frame clones, some missing. The sample records around 60,000 clones, 75% to 95% being singletons. The CDR3 contains 12 residues. Trimming stripped 5 bases from V and 6 bases from J, with 9 bases between. Germline V gives CDR1 SGHDT, CDR2 YYEEEE. As for this clone: What it binds is unknown.

The sequencing input was PBMCs. The source is a man aged 18 to 29 in good health and CMV-seronegative. This chain joins TRBV5-6 and TRBJ2-1; D perhaps matches TRBD1 (6 bases). In nucleotides, the CDR3 is TGTGCCAGCAGGGGACATTTCAATGAGCAGTTCTTC. This sequence encodes CASRGHFNEQFF.